Presented here are 10 T cell receptor beta chains from one specimen sequenced in a study of cytomegalovirus exposure and HLA in healthy donors. The study ran its PCR with 60 Vbeta and 13 Jbeta primers. TCRdb keeps only in-frame clones here, not all; method: immunoSEQ multiplex PCR. The table includes under 150,000 clones, around 80% detected once. The sequenced sample was PBMCs. The receptors here all came from a woman aged 40-49 years in good health and CMV-seropositive.

This clone occurred a few times. V gene TRBV18 combines with J gene TRBJ2-7, with a weak D call TRBD2 (5 bases). The CDR3 extends over 12 amino acids. Germline CDR1 and CDR2: KGHSH and LQKENI. Trimming stripped 4 bases from V and 6 bases from J, with 10 bases between. This CDR3 reads CASSRLGGEQYF. The CDR3 nucleotides read TGTGCCAGCTCACGACTTGGAGGCGAGCAGTACTTC.

The chain is built from TRBV5-4 and TRBJ2-7; 11 bases are shared with TRBD2. Germline-derived CDR1 and CDR2 are SGHNT and YYREEE (reference sequence). V lost 0 bases and J lost 4; bases outside the gene matches: 9. The CDR3 extends over 17 amino acids. The CDR3 loop reads CASSLDLAGGPTYEQYF. The CDR3 nucleotides read TGTGCCAGCAGCTTGGATCTAGCGGGGGGCCCGACTTACGAGCAGTACTTC. The full variable domain, with the rest looked up from reference TRBV5-4 and TRBJ2-7, is ETGVTQSPTHLIKTRGQQVTLRCSSQSGHNTVSWYQQALGQGPQFIFQYYREEENGRGNFPPRFSGLQFPNYSSELNVNALELDDSALYLCASSLDLAGGPTYEQYFGPGTRLTVT.

This sequence joins TRBV2 and TRBJ1-5; D is possibly TRBD1 (6 bases). Germline CDR1 and CDR2: SNHLY and FYNNEI. The CDR3 runs 14 residues. V was shortened by 5 bases and J by 5 bases, with 13 bases between the two germline ends. In DNA, the CDR3 is TGTGCCAGCAGTTACTCAGGGGTTTATCAGCCCCAGCATTTT. This sequence encodes CASSYSGVYQPQHF.

The chain combines TRBV29-1 with TRBJ1-4, with TRBD1 matching over 8 bases. After removal of 7 bases from V and 2 bases from J, the junction contained 9 bases not matched to a gene. This CDR3 region has 15 residues. Looked up from germline, CDR1 is SQVTM and CDR2 is ANQGSEA. The CDR3 nucleotides are TGCAGCGGCCGACAGGGGTCTAGGACTAATGAAAAACTGTTTTTT. The encoded protein is CSGRQGSRTNEKLFF.

This clone came up once. The J gene is TRBJ2-1, the V gene TRBV28, with TRBD1 matching over 7 bases. Trimming cost V 7 bases and J 12 bases; bases outside gene matches: 6. Germline V gives CDR1 MDHEN, CDR2 SYDVKM. This CDR3 comprises 11 residues. CDR3 DNA sequence: TGTGCCAGCAACTCCAGGGGGAGGCAGTTCTTC. Residues: CASNSRGRQFF.

The chain links TRBV5-4 to TRBJ2-5; 12 positions agree with TRBD2. This CDR3 has 15 residues. Unmatched junction bases numbered 4, after V lost 4 bases and J lost 3 bases. The V gene's germline CDR1 is SGHNT and CDR2 YYREEE (reference sequence). The DNA for the CDR3 is TGTGCCAGCAGCCGATGGACTAGCGGGGAAGAGACCCAGTACTTC. Residues: CASSRWTSGEETQYF.

This rearrangement joins TRBV15 to TRBJ1-1; 9 bases line up with TRBD1. The germline V gene has CDR1 LNHNV and CDR2 YYDKDF (reference sequence). J gave up 0 bases and V 3 bases, and 2 bases lay outside the gene matches. The CDR3 loop spans 15 amino acids. CDR3 bases: TGTGCCACCAGCAGCGACAGGGGGATGAACACTGAAGCTTTCTTT. Translating it yields CATSSDRGMNTEAFF.

This clone was counted only a few times. The CDR3 protein is CASPNSNQPQHF. Written as DNA, the CDR3 is TGTGCCAGCCCCAATAGCAATCAGCCCCAGCATTTT. The rearrangement joins TRBV6-1 to TRBJ1-5; D is unclear. V was trimmed by 8 bases and J by 0 bases, leaving 5 bases between them. The CDR3 runs 12 residues. CDR1 is MNHNS, CDR2 SASEGT, per germline.

The gene calls are TRBV6-5 and TRBJ2-7; D possibly corresponds to TRBD2 (6 bases). The V end was cut by 4 bases, the J end by 5 bases, with 12 bases between. CDR3 size: 13 residues. Germline CDR1 reads MNHEY; CDR2 reads SVGAGI. The CDR3 nucleotides are TGTGCCAGCAGTTCCCCGGGCGGGGACGAGCAGTACTTC. Amino acids: CASSSPGGDEQYF.

V gene TRBV4-3 combines with J gene TRBJ1-1; possible D gene TRBD1, 5 bases. The length of the CDR3 is 14 residues. V lost 0 bases and J 5 bases, leaving 10 bases between the germline ends. Germline assignment: CDR1 LGHNA and CDR2 YSLEER. CDR3 nucleotide sequence: TGCGCCAGCAGCCAAGATACCGGGGGGACTGAAGCTTTCTTT. Translated: CASSQDTGGTEAFF.